This T cell receptor (beta chain) comes out of a study of shared clonotypes between healthy human individuals. CDR1 is MNHNY, CDR2 SVGAGI, per germline (reference sequence). V gave up 9 bases and J gave up 2 bases, with 7 bases separating them. This CDR3 is built from 11 residues. Whole-study results and caveats: It was observed that 5% to 6.5% of naive CD4 clonotypes were shared across a few donors.

The table came from immunoSEQ multiplex PCR; TCRdb's copy has only in-frame clones and leaves some out. The sample records fewer than 200,000 clones, about 68% being singletons. In its sample, this clone was seen many times. The antigen remains unidentified. The chain links TRBV6-6 to TRBJ1-2; D gene uncertain. The clonotype comes from a man aged 25 to 40 in good health. The sample was memory CD4+ T cells sorted from blood. Specified subset: CD45RA-negative fraction. The CDR3 coding sequence is TGTGCCAGTAACGGAAACTATGGCTACACCTTC. Translated: CASNGNYGYTF.